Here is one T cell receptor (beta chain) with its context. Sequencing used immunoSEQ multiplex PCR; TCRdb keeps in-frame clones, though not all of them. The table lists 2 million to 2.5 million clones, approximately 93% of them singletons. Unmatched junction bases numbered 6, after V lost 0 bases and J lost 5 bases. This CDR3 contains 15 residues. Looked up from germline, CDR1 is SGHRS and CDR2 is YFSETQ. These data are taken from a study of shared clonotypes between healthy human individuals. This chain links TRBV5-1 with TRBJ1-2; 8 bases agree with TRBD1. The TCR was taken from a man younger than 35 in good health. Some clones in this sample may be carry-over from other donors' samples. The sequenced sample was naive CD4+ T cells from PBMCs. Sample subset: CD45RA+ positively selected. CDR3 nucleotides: TGCGCCAGCAGCTTGGATTGGCGACAGGGGTATGGCTACACCTTC. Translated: CASSLDWRQGYGYTF.